The 20 T cell receptor beta chains listed next were all sequenced from one sample in a study of cytomegalovirus exposure and HLA in healthy donors. The study ran its PCR with 60 Vbeta and 13 Jbeta primers. Sequencing used immunoSEQ multiplex PCR; TCRdb keeps in-frame clones, though not all of them. The repertoire has 100,000 to 150,000 clones, around 84% of them found once; the top ten carry less than 3.5%. The source material was PBMCs. These receptors all come from a man aged 45-60 years in good health and CMV-seronegative.

The chain uses TRBV7-9 and TRBJ1-4, with 7 bases aligning to TRBD1. The ends lost 6 bases at V and 5 bases at J; junction bases unmatched: 3. The CDR3 runs 13 residues. From germline, CDR1 is SEHNR and CDR2 FQNEAQ (reference sequence). CDR3 residues: CASRGTENEKLFF. For the CDR3, the DNA is TGTGCCAGCAGAGGGACAGAAAATGAAAAACTGTTTTTT.

The V and J genes are TRBV19 and TRBJ2-1; D might be TRBD2 (7 bases). The V end was cut by 7 bases, the J end by 4 bases, with 14 bases between. The CDR3 spans 14 residues. Germline values: CDR1 LNHDA, CDR2 SQIVND (reference sequence). CDR3 loop: CASNWGGAYNEQFF. The DNA of the CDR3 is TGTGCCAGTAATTGGGGGGGGGCATACAATGAGCAGTTCTTC.

V is TRBV4-3 and J is TRBJ1-4, with 7 bases that match TRBD1. This CDR3 region has 14 residues. Germline values: CDR1 LGHNA, CDR2 YSLEER. V lost 3 bases, J lost 8 bases, and 6 bases stayed unmatched. The CDR3 nucleotides read TGCGCCAGCAGCCAGGACAGGTTAAGCGAAAAACTGTTTTTT. Translating it yields CASSQDRLSEKLFF.

The chain has TRBV7-9 and TRBJ1-4, with D perhaps matching TRBD1 (6 bases). In germline, CDR1 is SEHNR, CDR2 FQNEAQ (reference sequence). V gave up 4 bases and J gave up 6 bases, with 24 bases separating them. CDR3 length equals 18 residues. CDR3 in amino acids: CASSSERGTGRLYEKLFF. DNA for the CDR3: TGTGCCAGCAGCTCCGAGAGGGGGACGGGACGGCTTTATGAAAAACTGTTTTTT.

V gene TRBV7-9 combines with J gene TRBJ2-7; D is possibly TRBD1 (5 bases). CDR1 is SEHNR and CDR2 is FQNEAQ in the germline V gene (reference sequence). V shed 5 bases and J shed 0 bases, with 11 bases lying between them. The length of the CDR3 is 14 residues. CDR3: CASSEWGSSYEQYF. In DNA, the CDR3 is TGTGCCAGCAGCGAGTGGGGCAGCTCCTACGAGCAGTACTTC.

This chain uses TRBV11-1 with TRBJ2-3; possibly TRBD2 for D (6 bases). CDR1 and CDR2 from the germline V gene are SGHAT and FQDESV (reference sequence). The CDR3 is 15 residues long. With 0 bases removed from V and 4 bases from J, the gap between germline ends came to 11 bases. CDR3 bases: TGTGCCAGCAGCTTAGCGGGACTCCCTTCAGATACGCAGTATTTT. Protein sequence: CASSLAGLPSDTQYF.

The rearrangement uses TRBV5-8 and TRBJ1-2; possibly TRBD1 for D (6 bases). CDR1 and CDR2 (germline): SGHTS, YDEGEE. There are 16 residues in the CDR3. Trimming took off 2 bases at V and 3 bases at J, with 17 bases between the two ends. DNA of the CDR3: TGTGCCAGCAGCTTTGGGTCCCGGGGGGCGGACTATGGCTACACCTTC. Translating gives CASSFGSRGADYGYTF.

The chain is built from TRBV6-5 and TRBJ2-5; D remains ambiguous. This CDR3 is 13 amino acids long. V lost 0 bases and J lost 5, with 7 bases in between. Germline V gene data show CDR1 as MNHEY and CDR2 as SVGAGI. The CDR3 is CASSYSIAETQYF. For the CDR3, the DNA is TGTGCCAGCAGTTACTCGATAGCCGAGACCCAGTACTTC.

The V gene is TRBV5-1, the J gene TRBJ2-7; D not resolved. CDR1 is SGHRS and CDR2 is YFSETQ in the germline V gene. Trimming removed 0 bases from V and 2 bases from J, with 12 bases in between. The CDR3 has 15 residues. CDR3 sequence (DNA): TGCGCCAGCAGCTTGGCGGTGACAAATGCCTACGAGCAGTACTTC. Protein: CASSLAVTNAYEQYF.

DNA of the CDR3: TGTGCCAGCCAACCGGGACAGGGATCCGGGGAGCTGTTTTTT. As protein: CASQPGQGSGELFF. The chain employs TRBV11-3 and TRBJ2-2; 9 bases align to TRBD1. The CDR3 length is 14 residues. CDR1 and CDR2 (germline): SGHNT, YENEEA. V was pared by 8 bases and J by 6 bases, with 7 bases of the junction left unmatched.

The chain links TRBV27 to TRBJ1-2; TRBD1 might be the D (6 bases). Per germline, CDR1 MNHEY and CDR2 SMNVEV (reference sequence). The CDR3 is 13 residues long. V was clipped by 6 bases and J by 4 bases, with 12 bases between them. CDR3 amino acids: CASSWDTAYGYTF. DNA of the CDR3: TGTGCCAGCAGCTGGGACACTGCCTATGGCTACACCTTC.

This chain connects TRBV6-1 to TRBJ2-7; 8 bases are shared with TRBD1. The CDR3 runs 16 residues. CDR1 and CDR2 (germline): MNHNS, SASEGT. V lost 2 bases to trimming and J lost 5 bases; unmatched junction nucleotides: 11. The CDR3 sequence: CASSEWRQGPNDEQYF. The CDR3, as DNA: TGTGCCAGCAGTGAATGGCGACAGGGGCCGAACGACGAGCAGTACTTC.

The gene calls are TRBV9 and TRBJ2-3, with D possibly matching TRBD2 (6 bases). The CDR3 extends over 16 amino acids. Germline CDR1 SGDLS, CDR2 YYNGEE. Trimming took off 0 bases at V and 0 bases at J, with 11 bases between the two ends. The CDR3 sequence: CASSVAGSGSTDTQYF. The CDR3 DNA sequence: TGTGCCAGCAGCGTAGCGGGAAGCGGGAGCACAGATACGCAGTATTTT.

The rearrangement links TRBV4-3 to TRBJ2-7; 7 bases line up with TRBD1. Germline trimming cut 0 bases from V and 0 bases from J; bases unmatched to any gene: 8. The germline V gene has CDR1 LGHNA and CDR2 YSLEER. CDR3 size: 17 residues. The CDR3 sequence is CASSQDFSGGSSYEQYF. The DNA for the CDR3 is TGCGCCAGCAGCCAAGATTTTTCAGGGGGTAGCTCCTACGAGCAGTACTTC.

V and J are TRBV25-1 and TRBJ1-1; possibly TRBD1 for D (5 bases). Germline V gene sequence: CDR1 MGHDK, CDR2 SYGVNS. The CDR3 runs 13 residues. Between the trimmed V and J ends, which lost 6 bases and 0 bases, there was a span of 8 bases. The chain's CDR3 is CASSLGVNTEAFF. The CDR3 nucleotides read TGTGCCAGCAGCCTAGGGGTGAACACTGAAGCTTTCTTT.

The V and J genes are TRBV7-9 and TRBJ2-7; 8 bases align to TRBD2. The CDR3 sequence is 14 residues long. The V gene's germline CDR1 is SEHNR and CDR2 FQNEAQ (reference sequence). The junction had 8 bases not matched to a gene; V was cut back by 5 bases and J by 5 bases. The CDR3 nucleotides are TGTGCCAGCAGCCCTTGGAGCGGGGGCAACGAGCAGTACTTC. Translated, it gives CASSPWSGGNEQYF. Together with reference TRBV7-9 and TRBJ2-7, the CDR3 gives the full variable domain: DTGVSQNPRHKITKRGQNVTFRCDPISEHNRLYWYRQTLGQGPEFLTYFQNEAQLEKSRLLSDRFSAERPKGSFSTLEIQRTEQGDSAMYLCASSPWSGGNEQYFGPGTRLTVT.

The sample holds one count of this clone. This rearrangement joins TRBV7-2 to TRBJ2-7; 8 bases are shared with TRBD2. The CDR3 contains 17 residues. Germline CDR1 is SGHTA and CDR2 is FQGNSA. The junction had 13 bases not matched to a gene; V was cut back by 5 bases and J by 1 base. CDR3 DNA: TGTGCCAGCAGCGTCTCTGGCGGGGGGAAACCATCCTACGAGCAGTACTTC. It translates to CASSVSGGGKPSYEQYF.

This clone turned up a few times. This chain uses TRBV5-4 with TRBJ1-1; D remains unclear. The CDR3 covers 14 residues. CDR1 and CDR2 (germline): SGHNT, YYREEE (reference sequence). Trimming left V 0 bases short and J 1 base short, with 7 bases between. For the CDR3, the DNA is TGTGCCAGCAGCTTGGCAGTAAAGAACACTGAAGCTTTCTTT. Protein product: CASSLAVKNTEAFF.

This clone came up a few times. The chain uses TRBV6-1 and TRBJ1-2, with 7 bases aligning to TRBD1. Trimming removed 2 bases from V and 7 bases from J; junction bases left unmatched: 10. The germline CDR1 and CDR2 sequences are MNHNS and SASEGT. The CDR3 contains 15 residues. The DNA for the CDR3 is TGTGCCAGCAGTGAACCGGGACAGACTTTCTTTGGCTACACCTTC. As protein: CASSEPGQTFFGYTF.

By its share, this clone is medium-sized. This sequence joins TRBV4-2 and TRBJ2-6; D unclear. The V and J ends lost 0 bases and 0 bases respectively, with 6 bases between them. The CDR3 extends over 16 amino acids. Germline V gene sequence: CDR1 LGHNA, CDR2 YNFKEQ. CDR3 protein: CASSQESVSGANVLTF. As DNA, the CDR3 is TGTGCCAGCAGCCAAGAGTCGGTCTCTGGGGCCAACGTCCTGACTTTC.